Below are 24 T cell receptor beta chains sequenced from a single sample in a study of early T cells in non-severe SARS-CoV-2 infection. TCRdb reprocessed the 5' RACE reads with MiXCR, giving one entry per CDR3 protein. The sample lists some 80,000 distinct CDR3 sequences, 9% to 15% occurring once. Material for sequencing was whole blood. These receptors originate from an adult who was a healthcare worker with PCR-confirmed SARS-CoV-2 infection or an uninfected control (not recorded which).

This clonotype has ten or more counts. The chain combines TRBV18 with TRBJ2-7; D is unresolved. Germline lookup yields CDR1 KGHSH and CDR2 LQKENI. This CDR3 comprises 14 residues. V was shortened by 3 bases and J by 0 bases, with 9 bases between the two germline ends. The CDR3 region is CASSPQENSYEQYF. CDR3 in DNA: TGTGCCAGCTCACCGCAGGAAAACTCCTACGAGCAGTACTTC.

Many counts were recorded for this clonotype. The V call is TRBV7-9, the J call TRBJ2-7, with 12 bases lining up with TRBD2. The CDR3 consists of 14 residues. Germline CDR1 SEHNR, CDR2 FQNEAQ (reference sequence). V lost 4 bases, J lost 7 bases, and 5 bases stayed unmatched. The CDR3 region is CASSSLAGGEEQYF. The CDR3 nucleotides read TGTGCCAGCAGCTCACTAGCGGGAGGAGAGGAGCAGTACTTC.

The rearrangement uses TRBV20-1 and TRBJ1-4; D not certain. V lost 5 bases and J 8 bases, leaving 21 bases between the germline ends. The germline V gene has CDR1 DFQATT and CDR2 SNEGSKA (reference sequence). The CDR3 is made up of 15 amino acids. CDR3 in amino acids: CSAPGKGDEEEKLFF. As DNA, the CDR3 is TGCAGTGCTCCCGGCAAAGGAGATGAGGAGGAAAAACTGTTTTTT.

There are a few counts of this clonotype. The junction differs from germline at one of its ends, possibly a read error. This chain connects TRBV6-1 to TRBJ1-2; TRBD1 is a possible D gene (5 bases). Germline values: CDR1 MNHNS, CDR2 SASEGT. The length of the CDR3 is 13 residues. CDR3 nucleotide sequence: TGTGCCTGCAGCAGGGACGGATACTATGGCTACACCTTC. Translation: CACSRDGYYGYTF.

The CDR3 region is CASSQAGTNEQFF. The CDR3 nucleotides are TGTGCCAGCAGCCAGGCGGGAACCAATGAGCAGTTCTTC. The V call is TRBV3-1, the J call TRBJ2-1, with TRBD2 as a possible D gene (6 bases). CDR1 and CDR2 (germline): LGHDT, YNNKEL (reference sequence). This CDR3 is 13 amino acids long. Deletions cut 3 bases from V and 6 bases from J, with 9 bases between.

This clonotype was counted only a few times. The chain recombines TRBV11-3 with TRBJ2-2, with D perhaps assigned TRBD1 or TRBD2 (5 bases each). This CDR3 has 18 residues. Trimming cost V 5 bases and J 8 bases, with 27 bases left between them. CDR1 is SGHNT, CDR2 YENEEA, per germline. CDR3 sequence (DNA): TGTGCCAGCAGCAATTTCCCCCGGGACCACTTTCAAGGGGGGGAGCTGTTTTTT. Residues: CASSNFPRDHFQGGELFF.

A few counts support this clonotype. The chain couples TRBV20-1 to TRBJ2-5, with TRBD2 matching over 9 bases. Trimming removed 6 bases from V and 3 bases from J; junction bases left unmatched: 5. CDR3 length: 13 amino acids. From germline, CDR1 is DFQATT and CDR2 SNEGSKA (reference sequence). Written as DNA, the CDR3 is TGCAGTGCCTCGGGACTAGCAGAAGAGACCCAGTACTTC. This codes for CSASGLAEETQYF.

The rearrangement links TRBV20-1 to TRBJ2-7; 10 nucleotides agree with TRBD2. V was clipped by 1 base and J by 1 base; unmatched bases: 4. The CDR3 is 15 residues long. The germline V gene has CDR1 DFQATT and CDR2 SNEGSKA (reference sequence). The CDR3 loop reads CSARAALAGSYEQYF. The CDR3 DNA reads TGCAGTGCTAGAGCAGCACTAGCGGGGTCCTACGAGCAGTACTTC.

Only one count was recorded for this clonotype. The rearrangement uses TRBV9 and TRBJ2-1; 9 bases align to TRBD2. V was pared by 6 bases and J by 0 bases, with 7 bases of the junction left unmatched. Germline CDR1 SGDLS, CDR2 YYNGEE. The CDR3 length is 16 residues. CDR3 in DNA: TGTGCCAGCACCCTGGGTAGCGGGGGCTCCTACAATGAGCAGTTCTTC. Translation gives CASTLGSGGSYNEQFF.

The chain links TRBV27 to TRBJ2-7, with 8 bases identical to TRBD2. Germline values: CDR1 MNHEY, CDR2 SMNVEV (reference sequence). CDR3 length: 17 amino acids. The V segment lost 1 base and the J segment 1 base; nucleotides outside the gene matches: 9. As DNA, the CDR3 is TGTGCCAGCAGTTTATGGGCCAGGCGGGAGGTTTCCTACGAGCAGTACTTC. This codes for CASSLWARREVSYEQYF.

This clonotype was recorded a few times. The chain recombines TRBV5-1 with TRBJ2-5; no clear D. Per germline, CDR1 SGHRS and CDR2 YFSETQ. The V end lost 1 base, the J end lost 1 base, and 8 bases lay between the germline ends. This CDR3 contains 14 residues. CDR3 region: CASSLNTIQETQYF. Here the CDR3 DNA reads TGCGCCAGCAGCTTGAACACAATCCAAGAGACCCAGTACTTC.

This clonotype is termed medium-sized. The chain uses TRBV6-5 and TRBJ2-7; no definite D call. Per the germline V gene, CDR1 is MNHEY and CDR2 is SVGAGI. V lost 6 bases, J lost 0 bases, and 15 bases lay in between. The CDR3 runs 15 residues. The chain's CDR3 is CASSPEAFSSYEQYF. The CDR3 DNA follows: TGTGCCAGCAGCCCCGAGGCCTTTAGCTCCTACGAGCAGTACTTC.

This clonotype was seen only once. The chain couples TRBV9 to TRBJ1-2; no definite D call. Germline V lookup: CDR1 SGDLS, CDR2 YYNGEE. V dropped 0 bases and J dropped 8 bases, with 11 bases sitting between them. CDR3 length equals 13 residues. This chain's CDR3 is CASSVGGAEGYTF. The DNA for the CDR3 is TGTGCCAGCAGCGTAGGAGGCGCGGAGGGCTACACCTTC.

This clonotype has ten or more counts. The chain employs TRBV5-1 and TRBJ2-3; a weak D match, TRBD2 (6 bases). Germline V gene data show CDR1 as SGHRS and CDR2 as YFSETQ. This CDR3 is built from 14 residues. Trimming shortened V by 2 bases and J by 0 bases, and 7 bases separated the two germline ends. The chain's CDR3 is CASSFGGSTDTQYF. CDR3 DNA sequence: TGCGCCAGCAGCTTTGGAGGGAGCACAGATACGCAGTATTTT.

This clonotype was recorded many times. This chain connects TRBV6-5 to TRBJ1-1; D possibly corresponds to TRBD1 (6 bases). The CDR3 covers 16 residues. The V gene lost 4 bases and the J gene lost 7 bases, with 22 bases spanning the gap. Germline values: CDR1 MNHEY, CDR2 SVGAGI. The CDR3 nucleotides are TGTGCCAGCAGTTCACCGGGGGCCCGAGTTGCGGGTGAAGCTTTCTTT. It translates to CASSSPGARVAGEAFF.

This clonotype was seen more than once but under ten times. The genes are TRBV14 and TRBJ2-3; 10 bases are a match to TRBD2. Unmatched junction bases numbered 9, after V lost 4 bases and J lost 2 bases. The CDR3 length is 17 residues. Germline-derived CDR1 and CDR2 are SGHDN and FVKESK. The chain's CDR3 is CASSLRGLATFTDTQYF. The DNA of the CDR3 is TGTGCCAGCAGCCTCCGGGGACTAGCGACTTTCACAGATACGCAGTATTTT.

This clonotype occurred a few times. The CDR3 sequence: CASSQDRGNTEAFF. The CDR3 nucleotides read TGCGCCAGCAGCCAAGATAGGGGTAACACTGAAGCTTTCTTT. The rearrangement joins TRBV4-1 to TRBJ1-1; tentatively, D is TRBD1 (5 bases). From germline, CDR1 is MGHRA and CDR2 YSYEKL. V dropped 0 bases and J dropped 2 bases, with 7 bases sitting between them. This CDR3 spans 14 amino acids.

The chain uses TRBV3-1 and TRBJ1-6; 7 nucleotides agree with TRBD1. V shed 3 bases, J shed 8 bases, and the junction held 10 bases outside the gene matches. The CDR3 length is 16 residues. CDR1 and CDR2 (germline): LGHDT, YNNKEL (reference sequence). The CDR3 loop is CASSHDGQAFDSPLHF. The CDR3 DNA follows: TGTGCCAGCAGCCATGACGGACAGGCGTTTGATTCACCCCTCCACTTT. The complete variable domain, with remaining parts taken from reference TRBV3-1 and TRBJ1-6, reads DTAVSQTPKYLVTQMGNDKSIKCEQNLGHDTMYWYKQDSKKFLKIMFSYNNKELIINETVPNRFSPKSPDKAHLNLHINSLELGDSAVYFCASSHDGQAFDSPLHFGNGTRLTVT.

The chain employs TRBV20-1 and TRBJ2-5; 8 nucleotides agree with TRBD2. The V segment lost 2 bases and the J segment 1 base; nucleotides outside the gene matches: 6. The germline CDR1 and CDR2 sequences are DFQATT and SNEGSKA (reference sequence). The CDR3 runs to 15 residues. CDR3 region: CSARLLAGLQETQYF. In nucleotides, the CDR3 is TGCAGTGCTAGACTCCTAGCGGGCCTCCAAGAGACCCAGTACTTC.

This clonotype was recorded many times. This chain joins TRBV10-3 and TRBJ2-1; 13 nucleotides agree with TRBD2. CDR3 size: 15 residues. Germline trimming cut 6 bases from V and 9 bases from J; bases unmatched to any gene: 8. The germline CDR1 and CDR2 sequences are ENHRY and SYGVKD. The CDR3 loop is CAISSTSGRAGEQFF. The DNA of the CDR3 is TGTGCCATCAGCTCAACTAGCGGGAGGGCCGGTGAGCAGTTCTTC.

This clonotype was found many times. CDR3 sequence: CASSTGTSGINEQFF. The CDR3 region has the DNA TGCGCCAGCAGCACCGGGACTAGCGGGATCAATGAGCAGTTCTTC. The chain couples TRBV5-1 to TRBJ2-1; the match to TRBD2 covers 13 bases. The CDR3 runs 15 residues. V shed 4 bases, J shed 6 bases, and the junction held 4 bases outside the gene matches. Germline V gene data show CDR1 as SGHRS and CDR2 as YFSETQ.

This clonotype was detected a few times. The chain employs TRBV7-2 and TRBJ2-2, with D possibly being TRBD2 (5 bases). The germline CDR1 and CDR2 sequences are SGHTA and FQGNSA. The ends were cut back, 6 bases at V and 0 bases at J, with 26 bases in the middle. The CDR3 consists of 20 residues. CDR3 residues: CASSLKALAGQISNTGELFF. The CDR3 DNA follows: TGTGCCAGCAGTCTTAAGGCCCTAGCTGGGCAAATTTCGAACACCGGGGAGCTGTTTTTT.

The J gene is TRBJ2-5, the V gene TRBV7-7; 7 bases match TRBD1. Germline V gene lookup returns CDR1 SSHAT and CDR2 FNYEAQ (reference sequence). The CDR3 is made up of 13 amino acids. The CDR3 loop is CATNRGLQETQYF. The CDR3 DNA reads as TGTGCTACTAACAGGGGATTACAAGAGACCCAGTACTTC.

This clonotype was seen at least ten times. The gene calls are TRBV6-5 and TRBJ2-6; perhaps TRBD1 as D (6 bases). V lost 3 bases, J lost 2 bases, and 8 bases lay in between. Germline V gene lookup returns CDR1 MNHEY and CDR2 SVGAGI. The CDR3 extends over 15 amino acids. CDR3 coding DNA: TGTGCCAGCAGTTATAGACAGGCTGGGGCCAACGTCCTGACTTTC. It is translated as CASSYRQAGANVLTF.